This TCR beta chain emerged from a study of Ad26.COV2.S vaccination and SARS-CoV-2 variants (dated by TCRdb to about 2021). With respect to the entire study: Vaccine-arm donors were drawn from COV1001, a multicentre, randomized, double-blind, placebo-controlled phase I-IIa trial of Ad26.COV2.S in healthy adults. Ad26.COV2.S was administered intramuscularly at a dose of 5x10^10 or 1x10^11 viral particles, either as one shot or as two shots given 56 days apart. TCRbeta repertoire sequencing was used to assess the specificity and breadth of SARS-CoV-2-reactive T cell receptors after Ad26.COV2.S vaccination. The TCR-sequenced set comprised around 30 samples: around 20 Ad26.COV2.S vaccine recipients, 5 placebo recipients and 8 SARS-CoV-2 convalescent individuals. Trial participants were randomized into five groups of five, in which low-dose or high-dose Ad26.COV2.S was given once or twice, or placebo was given on both occasions. Blinding of investigators to trial group allocation was maintained during experiments and outcome assessment. The paper as a whole reports these results and caveats: The authors noted that the TCR breadth and depth analyses may have underestimated total T cell responses. The study was not powered to compare responses between vaccine doses or regimens. After vaccination, substantial breadth of spike-specific CD8+ and CD4+ T cell responses was reported. Higher spike-specific TCR breadth was observed in Ad26.COV2.S recipients than in placebo recipients (P = 0.0014). Vaccine and placebo recipients had comparable non-spike TCR breadth, which fits with the vaccine containing only spike.

CDR1 and CDR2 were assigned from the germline V gene (reference sequence) as GTSNPN and SVGIG. Measured from the cysteine to the phenylalanine, the CDR3 is 15 residues long. The entry retains the CDR3 DNA only, 45 bases that are in frame from base 1. V loses 4 bases of germline sequence and J loses 11 bases, and the interval between the two ends is 26 bases. This specimen's treatment or condition label, per the study, means: some 20 received Ad26.COV2.S at low or high dose, single or two shots; 5 received placebo; per-sample allocation not given. Repertoires of vaccine and placebo recipients were sequenced from samples collected on day 63 after the first injection. Between 29 July and 7 August 2020, Cohort 1b enrolled about 27 adults aged 18-55 years at one site in Boston, USA. Ad26.COV2.S consisted of a replication-incompetent adenovirus type 26 vector by which a prefusion-stabilized SARS-CoV-2 spike protein from the original Wuhan strain was expressed.

The immunoSEQ Assay was used to sequence TCRbeta CDR3 regions. After extraction, genomic DNA underwent amplification by bias-controlled multiplex PCR, followed by high-throughput sequencing. In the paper's pipeline: Collapsing and filtering of sequences were performed to quantify the absolute abundance of each unique TCRbeta CDR3 region. T cell fraction was estimated by normalizing TCRbeta template counts to usable DNA, with usable DNA measured through amplification of reference genes found in all nucleated cells. Repertoire TCRs were annotated as SARS-CoV-2-specific when V gene, CDR3 amino acid sequence and J gene were exactly matched to a known reactive TCR set. MIRA supplied the reference SARS-CoV-2 TCR set, which was filtered for enrichment in COVID-19-positive ImmuneCODE repertoires so that public or cross-reactive TCRs were removed. Based on the MIRA antigens, annotated TCRs were further analysed at the level of specific ORF or position within ORF. Depth was the summed frequency of annotated unique rearrangements, while breadth was defined as annotated unique rearrangements over total unique productive rearrangements. Two-sided Wilcoxon rank-sum tests were used to compare TCR breadth between groups. Held by TCRdb, this immuneACCESS table contains in-frame sequences only and omits some clones. Under half of the omission traces to an unresolved V gene where checked; the cause of the rest is unknown. V and J calls and clone size come straight from that table; D and trimming were deduced from the DNA. Counted in this sample were about 680,000 clones; roughly 90% of them appeared once. Of the sample, around 1.4% falls within the top ten clones.

On this clone itself: Its antigen remains unidentified. No base qualities exist here, and no much larger clone lies one base off it.

The sequenced sample was peripheral blood, obtained in a trial of Ad26.COV2.S vaccine versus placebo. This clonotype was obtained from a person between 18 and 59 years old who received the Ad26.COV2.S COVID-19 vaccine or a placebo. The chain employs TRBV30 and TRBJ1-1, and the D gene may be TRBD1, 5 bases matching. The CDR3 reads CAWIRSPRDALRAFF. The DNA sequence reads TGTGCCTGGATCCGATCCCCCAGGGACGCTCTTAGGGCTTTCTTT.